This T cell receptor beta chain derives from a study of blood T cell repertoires in COVID-19. About the study: The samples span acute and convalescent COVID-19 from the United States, Italy and Spain. The cDNA or gDNA used as material had been derived from T cells, B-cell-depleted T cells, or PBMCs.

CDR1 is MNHEY, CDR2 SMNVEV, per germline (reference sequence). This CDR3 region has 15 residues. With 5 bases clipped from V and 2 bases from J, the junction kept 8 bases outside the gene matches. Study processing details: For nucleated cells, counts were estimated from reference gene primer amplification. Profiled with immunoSEQ multiplex PCR; TCRdb holds only in-frame clones, not every one. V and J calls plus clone size are reproduced from that table; the DNA served to infer D and trimming. The table lists 100,000 to 150,000 clones, about three quarters of them singletons. The rearrangement uses TRBV27 and TRBJ2-7; the match to TRBD2 covers 8 bases. The sequencing sample was made of peripheral blood. The clonotype comes from a woman in her 70s with acute or convalescent COVID-19. CDR3 loop: CASSLREGSAYEQYF. The DNA of the CDR3 is TGTGCCAGCAGTCTTCGGGAGGGGAGTGCCTACGAGCAGTACTTC.